This TCR beta chain is from a study of shared clonotypes between healthy human individuals (dated by TCRdb to the early 2020s). About the investigation overall: A couple of women and a few men aged 18 to 49 years were included in the cohort. For each donor, CD4 naive and CD4 memory were each run on three plates, CD8 naive on two plates, and CD8 memory on one plate. To increase sequencing depth and limit assay-specific biases, different laboratories used diverse techniques to prepare libraries and sequence TCR repertoires. The study deeply sequenced blood TCR repertoires of five healthy adults to estimate repertoire size and the extent of clonotype sharing between individuals. Between about 0.94 and 8.9 billion PBMCs per donor were obtained by leukapheresis. Here is what the overall study found, with its caveats: Sampling was restricted to blood, and TCR repertoires in tissue are likely to differ from TCR repertoires in blood. Incomplete sequencing was indicated by rarefaction of sorted-subset datasets, despite the large sequencing depth. Pairwise subsampling indicated that sequencing depth was expected to affect the degree of clonotype sharing among donors. Clonotypes shared by all four sorted-subset donors showed higher generation probabilities than non-shared clonotypes. Naive subsets generally had larger estimated clonotype richness than memory subsets did. Across a handful of donors, roughly 5.4% of naive CD4, 3.5% of naive CD8, around 2.5% of memory CD4, and roughly 0.4% of memory CD8 clonotypes were shared. Because the study included only a small number of donors, the genetic and exposure-history diversity represented was limited.

Using the deep immunoSEQ assay, TCR CDR3 regions were amplified from genomic DNA by multiplex PCR. Extracted genomic DNA from each cell subset was spread evenly across all wells of several immunoSEQ 96-well plates, with each plate serving as a replicate. For sorted subsets, each replicate PCR was loaded with roughly 190 ng genomic DNA, equivalent to approximately 33,000 T cell genomes. Purified libraries were measured with a Qubit 3.0 fluorometer, size-checked on a Bioanalyzer 2100, and measured again with the KAPA Library Quantification kit. Every immunoSEQ 96-well plate was sequenced on a dedicated single-read 150-cycle Illumina NextSeq 550 flow cell. Per the original workflow: Because only junctional sequences without quality scores were contained in the immunoSEQ output, filtering matching that applied to full-length reads could not be performed. Sequences were annotated with PyIR, a Python wrapper for IgBLAST v1.9, and V/J genes and CDR3 were assigned using IMGT germline references. Reads were removed for weak V/J assignments (E-value above 1e-6), missing CDR3, stop codons, out-of-frame junctions, or ambiguous translated residues. V3J clonotypes were defined as sequences sharing the same inferred V gene, J gene, and CDR3 amino acid sequence. The percentage overlap between two repertoires was calculated by dividing the number of shared unique clonotypes by the size of the smaller repertoire. Three approaches were used to assess repertoire richness: RTK rarefaction, the Chao1 estimator, and Recon v2.1 estimates of unobserved clonotypes. For all TCRbeta clonotypes obtained by the gDNA method from four donors, generation probabilities were computed with OLGA. This is the immuneACCESS table as TCRdb keeps it, with only in-frame sequences that have V and J called. A part of the clones is gone; compared with another copy, unresolved V genes explain less than half, and the rest is unexplained. The V and J calls and clone size come from that table; D and trimming were worked out from the DNA. In all, the sample holds approximately 530,000 clones, and 90% to 96% of those were seen once. In total, the top ten clones hold 0.06% of the sample.

CDR1 and CDR2, looked up from the germline V gene, are MDHEN and SYDVKM. Compared with germline, V lacks 6 bases and J lacks 4 bases; bases without a gene match: 8. From the cysteine up to the phenylalanine, the CDR3 has a length of 15 residues. Just the 45-base CDR3 DNA is kept, in frame starting at base 1. To note about this clone: Its antigen remains unidentified. No base quality information exists; no much larger clone differs at one position.

The donors were healthy, HIV-negative adults who had no recently reported acute infections or vaccinations. Only Caucasian adults living in Nashville, Tennessee, USA were represented among the donors. CD4+ T cells were enriched through magnetic negative selection, after which naive cells were positively selected on CD45RA and the remaining negative fraction served as the memory subset. After blood collection by leukapheresis, PBMCs were isolated using Ficoll-Histopaque density gradient centrifugation and then cryopreserved in the vapor phase of liquid nitrogen. Purity and quantity of every magnetically sorted T cell population were checked by analytical flow cytometry. From each sorted fraction, genomic DNA was isolated and quantified by UV absorbance on a Nanodrop 2000c.

The V and J genes are TRBV28 and TRBJ2-2, with 7 middle bases fitting TRBD1. Specimen: naive CD4+ T cells sorted from blood. The cell subset or site label, as the study defines it: CD45RA+ positively selected. This receptor was taken from a woman aged 30 to 39 in good health. The base sequence is TGTGCCAGCAGCTCTCAGGGGGTGGGCACCGGGGAGCTGTTTTTT. Translated, this gives CASSSQGVGTGELFF.